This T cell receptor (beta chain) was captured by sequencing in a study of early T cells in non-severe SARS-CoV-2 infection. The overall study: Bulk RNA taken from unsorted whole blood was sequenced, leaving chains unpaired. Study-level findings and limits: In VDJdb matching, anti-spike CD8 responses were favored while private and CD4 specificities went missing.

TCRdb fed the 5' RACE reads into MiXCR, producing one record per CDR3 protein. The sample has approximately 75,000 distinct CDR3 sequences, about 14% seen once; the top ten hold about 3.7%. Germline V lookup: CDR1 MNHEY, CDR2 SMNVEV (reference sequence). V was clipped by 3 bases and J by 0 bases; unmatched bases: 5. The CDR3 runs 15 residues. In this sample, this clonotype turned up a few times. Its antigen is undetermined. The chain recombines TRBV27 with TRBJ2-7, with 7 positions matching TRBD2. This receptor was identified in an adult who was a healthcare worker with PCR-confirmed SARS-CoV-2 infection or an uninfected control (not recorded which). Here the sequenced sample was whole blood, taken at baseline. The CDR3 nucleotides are TGTGCCAGCAGTTTCGGGGGAGGGAGCTCCTACGAGCAGTACTTC. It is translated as CASSFGGGSSYEQYF.